This T cell receptor (beta chain) comes out of a study of blood T cell repertoires in COVID-19. Study-level information: The origin of the acute and convalescent COVID-19 samples was the United States, Italy and Spain. The analysed material was cDNA or gDNA that came from T cells, B-cell-depleted T cells, or PBMCs.

This clone was recorded only once. The CDR3 loop spans 13 amino acids. The authors' processing: Nucleated cell number was recorded as an estimate derived from reference gene primer amplification. Profiled with immunoSEQ multiplex PCR; TCRdb holds only in-frame clones, not every one. V and J calls and clone size follow that table, whereas D and trimming were derived from the DNA. The sample contains roughly 87,000 clones, roughly 75% of which appear only once. Sequencing input: peripheral blood. J is TRBJ2-5 and V is TRBV21-1; the table's D call TRBD1 went unverified against the DNA. TRBV21-1 is labeled a pseudogene. The sequence came from a woman aged 50 to 65 with acute or convalescent COVID-19. CDR3 in amino acids: CASSKGHQETQYF. The DNA of the CDR3 is TGTGCCAGCAGCAAGGGACATCAAGAGACCCAGTACTTC.